Listed below are T cell receptor beta chains from one sample, sequenced in a study of shared T cell receptors in the human thymus. Assay: immunoSEQ multiplex PCR; the TCRdb copy retains only in-frame clones and omits some. The sample includes approximately 730,000 clones, roughly 88% seen only once; the top ten take around 0.0094%. These same records also appear under a second study, on human thymus T cells.

The sample comprised thymocytes. The receptors originated from a girl under three years old with a congenital heart defect. The CDR3 runs from the conserved cysteine through the conserved F or W. The order of the fields is J gene, CDR3 length, D gene, V gene, clone size, CDR3 DNA, CDR3 protein. A D gene is named only where the DNA matches it firmly. Some rows mark clone size as missing; the rest say once, few, many or name a class of expanded clone.

j_gene: TRBJ1-2
len: 18
d_gene: -
v_gene: TRBV6-1
abundance: -
CDR3nt: TGTGCCAGCAGTGAAAATACAGGGTGGGCAGGACAGACCTATGGCTACACCTTC
CDR3aa: CASSENTGWAGQTYGYTF

j_gene: TRBJ2-3
len: 15
d_gene: -
v_gene: TRBV12-5
abundance: -
CDR3nt: TGTGCTAGTGGGGGAACGGACAGTAGCACAGATACGCAGTATTTT
CDR3aa: CASGGTDSSTDTQYF

j_gene: TRBJ2-1
len: 19
d_gene: TRBD2
v_gene: TRBV4-3
abundance: once
CDR3nt: TGCGCCAGCAGCCAAGATTTCGTCCGACCCCGGGGGGAGGAAAATGAGCAGTTCTTC
CDR3aa: CASSQDFVRPRGEENEQFF

j_gene: TRBJ2-7
len: 16
d_gene: TRBD1
v_gene: TRBV7-2
abundance: -
CDR3nt: TGTGCCAGCTACTCCGATGGACAGGGTAAAATGAAGGAGCAGTACTTC
CDR3aa: CASYSDGQGKMKEQYF

j_gene: TRBJ1-2
len: 14
d_gene: -
v_gene: TRBV4-2
abundance: -
CDR3nt: TGTGCCAGCAGCCAAGATGACTCCGGGTATGGCTACACCTTC
CDR3aa: CASSQDDSGYGYTF

j_gene: TRBJ2-7
len: 14
d_gene: TRBD2
v_gene: TRBV6-5
abundance: -
CDR3nt: TGTGCCAGCAGTTTCGGGGGGGGGCCTTACGAGCAGTACTTC
CDR3aa: CASSFGGGPYEQYF

j_gene: TRBJ1-2
len: 12
d_gene: -
v_gene: TRBV6-1
abundance: -
CDR3nt: TGTGCCAGCAGCGTTAAATACTATGGCTACACCTTC
CDR3aa: CASSVKYYGYTF

j_gene: TRBJ1-1
len: 16
d_gene: -
v_gene: TRBV4-1
abundance: -
CDR3nt: TGCGCCAGCAGCCCACACACACGACAGGAAAACACTGAAGCTTTCTTT
CDR3aa: CASSPHTRQENTEAFF

j_gene: TRBJ2-5
len: 18
d_gene: -
v_gene: TRBV5-6
abundance: -
CDR3nt: TGTGCCAGCAGGGCCGGTGGAGGACTCCTCGCAATCCAAGAGACCCAGTACTTC
CDR3aa: CASRAGGGLLAIQETQYF

j_gene: TRBJ1-2
len: 16
d_gene: TRBD1
v_gene: TRBV28
abundance: -
CDR3nt: TGTGCCAGCAGTTTACGGGACAGGGGGTCTAACTATGGCTACACCTTC
CDR3aa: CASSLRDRGSNYGYTF

j_gene: TRBJ1-2
len: 11
d_gene: -
v_gene: TRBV5-1
abundance: once
CDR3nt: TGCGCCAGCCGGGGGGCCGATGGCTACACCTTC
CDR3aa: CASRGADGYTF

j_gene: TRBJ2-7
len: 15
d_gene: -
v_gene: TRBV2
abundance: -
CDR3nt: TGTGCCAGCAGTACGGATCGGGAGCACGTCTACGAGCAGTACTTC
CDR3aa: CASSTDREHVYEQYF

j_gene: TRBJ1-2
len: 18
d_gene: -
v_gene: TRBV10-3
abundance: -
CDR3nt: TGTGCCATCAGTGAGGTGTCAGGGCCTCGTCTATCTAACTATGGCTACACCTTC
CDR3aa: CAISEVSGPRLSNYGYTF

j_gene: TRBJ1-1
len: 19
d_gene: -
v_gene: TRBV5-1
abundance: -
CDR3nt: TGCGCCAGCAGCTTGGAGAAGGTGGGCTTCGAAGCGGGCAACACTGAAGCTTTCTTT
CDR3aa: CASSLEKVGFEAGNTEAFF

j_gene: TRBJ1-1
len: 14
d_gene: -
v_gene: TRBV18
abundance: -
CDR3nt: TGTGCCAGCTCACCACCGGGCAAGGGGGCTGAAGCTTTCTTT
CDR3aa: CASSPPGKGAEAFF

j_gene: TRBJ1-6
len: 17
d_gene: -
v_gene: TRBV28
abundance: -
CDR3nt: TGTGCCAGCAGTCTCCGGACGGGTCAGGGCGATAATTCACCCCTCCACTTT
CDR3aa: CASSLRTGQGDNSPLHF

j_gene: TRBJ1-2
len: 17
d_gene: TRBD1
v_gene: TRBV28
abundance: -
CDR3nt: TGTGCCAGCAGCCAGACCCACACAGGACAGGGCCCCATAGGCTACACCTTC
CDR3aa: CASSQTHTGQGPIGYTF

j_gene: TRBJ1-1
len: 12
d_gene: -
v_gene: TRBV6-1
abundance: -
CDR3nt: TGTGCCAGCAGTGAACCCAGGCCAAAAGCTTTCTTT
CDR3aa: CASSEPRPKAFF

j_gene: TRBJ2-1
len: 18
d_gene: TRBD2
v_gene: TRBV11-2
abundance: -
CDR3nt: TGTGCCAGCAGCTTTACTAGCGAATTCCCCAAGCCGCAAAATGAGCAGTTCTTC
CDR3aa: CASSFTSEFPKPQNEQFF

j_gene: TRBJ1-1
len: 14
d_gene: -
v_gene: TRBV15
abundance: -
CDR3nt: TGTGCCACCAGTCGGGACAAACTGAACACTGAAGCTTTCTTT
CDR3aa: CATSRDKLNTEAFF

j_gene: TRBJ1-5
len: 17
d_gene: -
v_gene: TRBV7-9
abundance: -
CDR3nt: TGTGCCAGCAGCTTAGTATCGGTTACGGGAAGCAATCAGCCCCAGCATTTT
CDR3aa: CASSLVSVTGSNQPQHF

j_gene: TRBJ1-4
len: 16
d_gene: TRBD1
v_gene: TRBV2
abundance: -
CDR3nt: TGTGCCAGCAGTGAGTGTGGGGACAGAGGGAATGAAAAACTGTTTTTT
CDR3aa: CASSECGDRGNEKLFF

j_gene: TRBJ2-7
len: 14
d_gene: -
v_gene: TRBV11-2
abundance: few
CDR3nt: TGTGCCAGCAGCTTAGATCAGAAGTCCTACGAGCAGTACTTC
CDR3aa: CASSLDQKSYEQYF

j_gene: TRBJ1-4
len: 15
d_gene: -
v_gene: TRBV6-5
abundance: -
CDR3nt: TGTGCCAGCAGTCGGTACAGCAAAACTAATGAAAAACTGTTTTTT
CDR3aa: CASSRYSKTNEKLFF

j_gene: TRBJ1-1
len: 16
d_gene: -
v_gene: TRBV11-2
abundance: once
CDR3nt: TGTGCCAGCAGCTTCTTTCCCCAGGGCTTGGGCACTGAAGCTTTCTTT
CDR3aa: CASSFFPQGLGTEAFF

j_gene: TRBJ1-2
len: 14
d_gene: -
v_gene: TRBV7-8
abundance: -
CDR3nt: TGTGCCAGCAGCTTAGCCGGACGGGGATATGGCTACACCTTC
CDR3aa: CASSLAGRGYGYTF

j_gene: TRBJ1-5
len: 14
d_gene: -
v_gene: TRBV7-6
abundance: -
CDR3nt: TGTGCCAGCAGCTTATCTCCAGTAAATCAGCCCCAGCATTTT
CDR3aa: CASSLSPVNQPQHF

j_gene: TRBJ2-3
len: 15
d_gene: TRBD1
v_gene: TRBV5-4
abundance: -
CDR3nt: TGTGCCAGCAGCTTAGCGACACAGGGGATAGATACGCAGTATTTT
CDR3aa: CASSLATQGIDTQYF

j_gene: TRBJ2-6
len: 18
d_gene: TRBD1
v_gene: TRBV9
abundance: once
CDR3nt: TGTGCCAGCAGCGTAGTGGGGACAGGGGGGTCTGGGGCCAACGTCCTGACTTTC
CDR3aa: CASSVVGTGGSGANVLTF

j_gene: TRBJ1-1
len: 14
d_gene: -
v_gene: TRBV14
abundance: -
CDR3nt: TGTGCCAGCAGCCTCGGGGATTGGGGCACTGAAGCTTTCTTT
CDR3aa: CASSLGDWGTEAFF

j_gene: TRBJ1-1
len: 13
d_gene: -
v_gene: TRBV5-5
abundance: -
CDR3nt: TGTGCCAGCAGTTGTGCCGGAGACACTGAAGCTTTCTTT
CDR3aa: CASSCAGDTEAFF

j_gene: TRBJ2-5
len: 18
d_gene: TRBD1
v_gene: TRBV7-9
abundance: -
CDR3nt: TGTGCCAGCAGCTTTGGCTACCAGACAGGGCCCATCCAAGAGACCCAGTACTTC
CDR3aa: CASSFGYQTGPIQETQYF

j_gene: TRBJ1-1
len: 14
d_gene: -
v_gene: TRBV30
abundance: once
CDR3nt: TGTGCCTGGAGACCATACTCTCAGGACACTGAAGCTTTCTTT
CDR3aa: CAWRPYSQDTEAFF

j_gene: TRBJ2-7
len: 12
d_gene: -
v_gene: TRBV10-3
abundance: -
CDR3nt: TGTGCCATCAGCGCGACACTCTACGAGCAGTACTTC
CDR3aa: CAISATLYEQYF

j_gene: TRBJ1-3
len: 16
d_gene: -
v_gene: TRBV18
abundance: -
CDR3nt: TGTGCCAGCTCCCGCCGACGCGGAGCCTCTGGAAACACCATATATTTT
CDR3aa: CASSRRRGASGNTIYF

j_gene: TRBJ2-2
len: 19
d_gene: TRBD2
v_gene: TRBV19
abundance: -
CDR3nt: TGTGCCAGTAGTCCCGGACTAGGTGGCGGGTTTCGAAACACCGGGGAGCTGTTTTTT
CDR3aa: CASSPGLGGGFRNTGELFF

j_gene: TRBJ1-3
len: 15
d_gene: -
v_gene: TRBV27
abundance: -
CDR3nt: TGTGCCAGCAGTCCCGAGGAGGGAGCCGGAAACACCATATATTTT
CDR3aa: CASSPEEGAGNTIYF

j_gene: TRBJ1-6
len: 17
d_gene: TRBD1
v_gene: TRBV4-1
abundance: -
CDR3nt: TGCGCCAGCAGCCGGGCAAGGATGGGACAGGAGATTCGAACCCTCCACTTT
CDR3aa: CASSRARMGQEIRTLHF

j_gene: TRBJ2-1
len: 22
d_gene: -
v_gene: TRBV27
abundance: -
CDR3nt: TGTGCCAGCAGTTTATCGATAGGGGACAGCGTGGGGGGAGTATACTGGGGCAATGAGCAGTTCTTC
CDR3aa: CASSLSIGDSVGGVYWGNEQFF

j_gene: TRBJ2-7
len: 14
d_gene: -
v_gene: TRBV7-9
abundance: -
CDR3nt: TGTGCCAGCAGCGAAGAGACAGATTCCTACGAGCAGTACTTC
CDR3aa: CASSEETDSYEQYF

j_gene: TRBJ1-6
len: 15
d_gene: -
v_gene: TRBV4-1
abundance: -
CDR3nt: TGCGCCAGCAGCCAAGAGGCAGCCTATAATTCACCCCTCCACTTT
CDR3aa: CASSQEAAYNSPLHF

j_gene: TRBJ1-2
len: 16
d_gene: -
v_gene: TRBV18
abundance: -
CDR3nt: TGTGCCAGCTCACCCAGGGGTTGGCAGCCTAACTATGGCTACACCTTC
CDR3aa: CASSPRGWQPNYGYTF

j_gene: TRBJ2-1
len: 17
d_gene: TRBD2
v_gene: TRBV12-5
abundance: once
CDR3nt: TGTGCTAGTGGTTTGGCGCTTCAGCGGGGCCCTTACAATGAGCAGTTCTTC
CDR3aa: CASGLALQRGPYNEQFF

j_gene: TRBJ1-5
len: 17
d_gene: -
v_gene: TRBV28
abundance: -
CDR3nt: TGTGCCAGCAGTTTAAGACAGGATCCGAGAGTAGGTCAGCCCCAGCATTTT
CDR3aa: CASSLRQDPRVGQPQHF

j_gene: TRBJ1-1
len: 19
d_gene: -
v_gene: TRBV28
abundance: -
CDR3nt: TGTGCCAGCACCCCTGCGGGGTTTGAGGGCGGGTTTAGGGACACTGAAGCTTTCTTT
CDR3aa: CASTPAGFEGGFRDTEAFF

j_gene: TRBJ1-5
len: 18
d_gene: TRBD1
v_gene: TRBV28
abundance: -
CDR3nt: TGTGCCAGCAGCCTGGCCGAATGGGGCAGGGGGCCCAATCAGCCCCAGCATTTT
CDR3aa: CASSLAEWGRGPNQPQHF